This T cell receptor beta chain originates from a study of cytomegalovirus exposure and HLA in healthy donors. Study background: Out of roughly 200 million T cells, an earlier analysis found over 100 million unique TCR beta sequences in total. Notes on the study in general: TCR beta sequences numbering 15,000 to 20,000 were associated with HLA alleles at 0.05 false discovery rate in a later analysis. In a later analysis, an Asian-associated ancestry cluster reportedly showed fewer N-insertions than the approximately 700-donor mean.

Each donor was nominally healthy when sampled (though unrecorded immune exposures were likely). Worth noting for this clone: Its target is unknown.

Vbeta (60) and Jbeta (13) primers were used in the PCR. Data came from immunoSEQ multiplex PCR; TCRdb stores just in-frame clones and leaves some out. The table includes 150,000 to 200,000 clones, roughly 79% detected once. V gave up 2 bases and J gave up 5 bases, with 10 bases separating them. The length of the CDR3 is 13 residues. The germline V gene has CDR1 SGHDT and CDR2 YYEEEE. The gene calls are TRBV5-6 and TRBJ1-2; D is perhaps TRBD1 (5 bases). Input material: PBMCs. This TCR was sampled from a male donor in good health and CMV-seronegative. The CDR3 coding sequence is TGTGCCAGCAGCTTCCGGGACTCTTATGGCTACACCTTC. Translating gives CASSFRDSYGYTF.